Listed here are 29 T cell receptor beta chains from one sample, sequenced in a study of somatic mutations in cytotoxic T cells in rheumatoid arthritis. Assay used: immunoSEQ multiplex PCR; TCRdb lists only in-frame clones, some missing. The repertoire has approximately 14,000 clones, 82% of them found once; the top ten carry approximately 31%. Material: CD8+ T cells sorted from blood. All receptors come from an adult with rheumatoid arthritis.

This clone came up a few times. The chain recombines TRBV4-1 with TRBJ2-7, with D perhaps matching TRBD1 or TRBD2 (5 bases each). V lost 0 bases and J 2 bases, leaving 11 bases between the germline ends. The CDR3 length is 15 residues. Germline values: CDR1 MGHRA, CDR2 YSYEKL. This chain's CDR3 is CASSQEGDGPYEQYF. For the CDR3, the DNA is TGCGCCAGCAGCCAAGAAGGGGACGGTCCCTACGAGCAGTACTTC.

The chain employs TRBV19 and TRBJ2-7; 7 nucleotides align to TRBD1. Germline loops: CDR1 LNHDA, CDR2 SQIVND (reference sequence). CDR3 size: 13 residues. V was pared by 5 bases and J by 5 bases, with 6 bases of the junction left unmatched. CDR3 residues: CASSSNRGDEQYF. CDR3 sequence (DNA): TGTGCCAGTAGTTCGAACAGGGGCGACGAGCAGTACTTC.

This sequence joins TRBV28 and TRBJ1-3, with 9 bases matching TRBD1. V shed 6 bases, J shed 9 bases, and the junction held 12 bases outside the gene matches. Germline V CDR1 and CDR2: MDHEN, SYDVKM. The CDR3 contains 15 residues. The CDR3, as DNA: TGTGCCAGCAGCCATCAGACAGGGGGGGTCGGCACCATATATTTT. Encoded protein: CASSHQTGGVGTIYF.

The rearrangement joins TRBV5-1 to TRBJ2-7; no definite D call. The CDR3 consists of 14 residues. Trimming left V 2 bases short and J 5 bases short, with 14 bases between. Per the germline V gene, CDR1 is SGHRS and CDR2 is YFSETQ. For the CDR3, the DNA is TGCGCCAGCAGCTTTTCCCAGGCTAACAACGAGCAGTACTTC. Its translation is CASSFSQANNEQYF.

The chain is built from TRBV10-3 and TRBJ2-7, with D possibly being TRBD2 (6 bases). Germline-derived CDR1 and CDR2 are ENHRY and SYGVKD. The CDR3 contains 13 residues. Trimming cost V 9 bases and J 4 bases, with 16 bases left between them. The CDR3 spells CAIQRGATYEQYF. CDR3 in DNA: TGTGCCATACAACGCGGGGCGACGTACGAGCAGTACTTC.

This chain links TRBV27 with TRBJ2-1; 12 positions agree with TRBD2. In germline, CDR1 is MNHEY, CDR2 SMNVEV (reference sequence). The CDR3 runs to 17 residues. J gave up 5 bases and V 1 base, and 6 bases lay outside the gene matches. The CDR3 DNA follows: TGTGCCAGCAGTTTATACCTGACTAGCGGGGGCCACAATGAGCAGTTCTTC. It codes for CASSLYLTSGGHNEQFF.

The chain links TRBV6-1 to TRBJ2-7; no reliable D call. CDR1 and CDR2 from the germline V gene are MNHNS and SASEGT. V was cut by 7 bases and J by 3 bases, with 7 bases left in between. The CDR3 runs to 11 residues. CDR3 coding DNA: TGTGCCAGCATGGGCGGCTACGAGCAGTACTTC. Its translation is CASMGGYEQYF.

This rearrangement joins TRBV23-1 to TRBJ2-5; D possibly corresponds to TRBD2 (7 bases). TRBV23-1 carries the ORF label, with uncertain function. The CDR3 has 14 residues. Trimming removed 2 bases from V and 5 bases from J, with 12 bases in between. The CDR3 coding sequence is TGCGCCAGCAGTCAAGGCAGGGGAGGGGAGACCCAGTACTTC. Amino acids: CASSQGRGGETQYF.

The V gene is TRBV30, the J gene TRBJ2-5; 9 bases are a match to TRBD1. Gene TRBJ2-7 matches the end of the DNA better, so the J call may be wrong. The CDR3 is 15 amino acids. Germline-derived CDR1 and CDR2 are GTSNPN and SVGIG (reference sequence). CDR3 region: CAWSVGTGPFYEQYF. CDR3 in DNA: TGTGCCTGGAGTGTAGGGACAGGGCCCTTCTACGAGCAGTACTTC.

This clone was seen once. J is TRBJ2-2 and V is TRBV7-3, with 9 nucleotides matching TRBD2. The CDR3 extends over 17 amino acids. The V gene end was trimmed by 3 bases and the J gene end by 5 bases; junction bases not matched to a gene: 10. Germline loops: CDR1 SGHTA, CDR2 FQGTGA. The CDR3 is CASSFSSGGGVTGELFF. CDR3 nucleotide sequence: TGTGCCAGCAGCTTCTCATCGGGCGGGGGGGTGACCGGGGAGCTGTTTTTT. Variable domain in full (rest from reference TRBV7-3 and TRBJ2-2): GAGVSQTPSNKVTEKGKYVELRCDPISGHTALYWYRQSLGQGPEFLIYFQGTGAADDSGLPNDRFFAVRPEGSVSTLKIQRTERGDSAVYLCASSFSSGGGVTGELFFGEGSRLTVL.

V and J are TRBV5-4 and TRBJ1-6; D is undetermined. V gave up 0 bases and J gave up 7 bases, with 8 bases separating them. This CDR3 comprises 14 residues. Germline CDR1 reads SGHNT; CDR2 reads YYREEE (reference sequence). This CDR3 is CASSLGRLNSPLHF. As DNA, the CDR3 is TGTGCCAGCAGCTTGGGACGGCTAAATTCACCCCTCCACTTT.

This clone has only a few counts. This rearrangement joins TRBV11-2 to TRBJ1-2; D is unclear. CDR3 size: 15 residues. Germline V lookup: CDR1 SGHAT, CDR2 FQNNGV. The ends were cut back, 0 bases at V and 7 bases at J, with 15 bases in the middle. The chain's CDR3 is CASSLDMGRVSGYTF. The DNA of the CDR3 is TGTGCCAGCAGCTTAGACATGGGGAGGGTTAGTGGCTACACCTTC.

This chain joins TRBV29-1 and TRBJ1-1, with D maybe TRBD1 (5 bases). V lost 6 bases, J lost 4 bases, and 12 bases lay in between. Germline loops: CDR1 SQVTM, CDR2 ANQGSEA. The CDR3 has 12 amino acids. For the CDR3, the DNA is TGCAGCGTGGGGCAGGGTTTCACTGAAGCTTTCTTT. It is translated as CSVGQGFTEAFF.

The V and J genes are TRBV7-3 and TRBJ2-3; D might be TRBD1 or TRBD2, each matching 5 bases. Germline V gene data show CDR1 as SGHTA and CDR2 as FQGTGA. Between the trimmed V and J ends, which lost 5 bases and 4 bases, there was a span of 16 bases. The CDR3 totals 15 residues. Written as DNA, the CDR3 is TGTGCCAGCAGCCCGGGACCAGCCGATCCAGATACGCAGTATTTT. Translated, it gives CASSPGPADPDTQYF. Full variable domain (missing parts from reference TRBV7-3 and TRBJ2-3): GAGVSQTPSNKVTEKGKYVELRCDPISGHTALYWYRQSLGQGPEFLIYFQGTGAADDSGLPNDRFFAVRPEGSVSTLKIQRTERGDSAVYLCASSPGPADPDTQYFGPGTRLTVL.

In its sample, this clone was seen once. The rearrangement links TRBV6-5 to TRBJ1-4; possibly TRBD1 for D (6 bases). Per germline, CDR1 MNHEY and CDR2 SVGAGI. CDR3 length equals 13 residues. The V end lost 4 bases, the J end lost 8 bases, and 11 bases lay between the germline ends. The CDR3 here is CASSFGTNEKLFF. In DNA, the CDR3 is TGTGCCAGCAGTTTTGGGACAAACGAAAAACTGTTTTTT.

This chain links TRBV28 with TRBJ1-1; D possibly corresponds to TRBD1 (6 bases). The germline CDR1 and CDR2 sequences are MDHEN and SYDVKM. The CDR3 covers 13 residues. Trimming shortened V by 6 bases and J by 5 bases, and 13 bases separated the two germline ends. CDR3 residues: CASRYRVWTEAFF. As DNA, the CDR3 is TGTGCCAGCAGGTACAGGGTGTGGACTGAAGCTTTCTTT.

The gene calls are TRBV4-2 and TRBJ2-2; no clear D gene. From germline, CDR1 is LGHNA and CDR2 YNFKEQ. There are 16 residues in the CDR3. V was pared by 0 bases and J by 2 bases, with 10 bases between. This CDR3 reads CASSQDFGDNTGELFF. CDR3 sequence (DNA): TGTGCCAGCAGCCAAGATTTTGGTGACAACACCGGGGAGCTGTTTTTT.

The CDR3 spells CASNGGQRSNEKLFF. The CDR3 bases are TGTGCCAGCAACGGGGGACAGAGGTCTAATGAAAAACTGTTTTTT. The chain couples TRBV28 to TRBJ1-4, with 7 bases that match TRBD1. Germline V lookup: CDR1 MDHEN, CDR2 SYDVKM. Trimming removed 7 bases from V and 3 bases from J; junction bases left unmatched: 8. The CDR3 length is 15 residues.

The rearrangement links TRBV6-5 to TRBJ2-5; the D gene is possibly TRBD2 (5 bases). The end of the DNA aligns better with TRBJ2-7, so the J call may be wrong. CDR3 size: 13 residues. Germline V gene sequence: CDR1 MNHEY, CDR2 SVGAGI. The CDR3 here is CASSRAETYEQYF. CDR3 coding DNA: TGTGCCAGCAGCCGAGCGGAGACTTACGAGCAGTACTTC.

The chain combines TRBV7-9 with TRBJ1-1; TRBD1 might be the D (5 bases). V was shortened by 5 bases and J by 4 bases, with 14 bases between the two germline ends. Germline V lookup: CDR1 SEHNR, CDR2 FQNEAQ (reference sequence). The CDR3 is made up of 14 amino acids. The CDR3 region is CASSPGTVLTEAFF. The CDR3 DNA follows: TGTGCCAGCAGCCCCGGGACTGTTCTCACTGAAGCTTTCTTT.

The chain combines TRBV18 with TRBJ1-1, with 10 positions matching TRBD1. Germline CDR1 is KGHSH and CDR2 is LQKENI. The CDR3 runs to 15 residues. Germline trimming cut 4 bases from V and 5 bases from J; bases unmatched to any gene: 7. Written as DNA, the CDR3 is TGTGCCAGCTCACAGACAGGGGGCGCGAGAACTGAAGCTTTCTTT. Translating gives CASSQTGGARTEAFF.

The V call is TRBV14, the J call TRBJ2-7; unclear D gene. Germline V gene data show CDR1 as SGHDN and CDR2 as FVKESK. The CDR3 spans 12 residues. Trimming took 1 base from V and 1 from J, leaving 2 bases between them. This CDR3 reads CASSQGSYEQYF. The CDR3 nucleotides are TGTGCCAGCAGCCAAGGGTCCTACGAGCAGTACTTC.

The rearrangement uses TRBV27 and TRBJ2-7; D call uncertain. The germline CDR1 and CDR2 sequences are MNHEY and SMNVEV (reference sequence). This CDR3 region has 12 residues. The germline V and J ends were trimmed by 5 bases and 4 bases, with 9 bases remaining between them. The DNA of the CDR3 is TGTGCCAGCAGTGTCGATAGTTACGAGCAGTACTTC. This translates into CASSVDSYEQYF.

The chain uses TRBV4-2 and TRBJ1-2; D is unclear. The germline CDR1 and CDR2 sequences are LGHNA and YNFKEQ. V was clipped by 4 bases and J by 3 bases, with 15 bases between them. This CDR3 has 15 residues. The CDR3 spells CASSPAGTRDYGYTF. The CDR3 DNA follows: TGTGCCAGCAGCCCAGCCGGAACGCGGGACTATGGCTACACCTTC.

The chain couples TRBV28 to TRBJ1-3, with D unclear. Germline values: CDR1 MDHEN, CDR2 SYDVKM. CDR3 length: 16 amino acids. The V and J ends lost 0 bases and 0 bases respectively, with 9 bases between them. The CDR3, as DNA: TGTGCCAGCAGTTTATGGGGAGCGACCTCTGGAAACACCATATATTTT. It encodes CASSLWGATSGNTIYF.

V is TRBV6-6 and J is TRBJ1-4; 7 nucleotides align to TRBD1. The CDR3 loop spans 16 amino acids. From germline, CDR1 is MNHNY and CDR2 SVGAGI (reference sequence). Trimming removed 2 bases from V and 7 bases from J; junction bases left unmatched: 10. In nucleotides, the CDR3 is TGTGCCAGCAGTTACAGTTTTCAGGGGGAAGGTGAAAAACTGTTTTTT. It encodes CASSYSFQGEGEKLFF.

The CDR3 spells CATGRGSSGAYEQYF. Written as DNA, the CDR3 is TGTGCCACTGGTAGGGGATCTAGCGGGGCGTACGAGCAGTACTTC. The chain has TRBV15 and TRBJ2-7, with 9 bases fitting TRBD2. The CDR3 consists of 15 residues. J lost 4 bases, V lost 9 bases, and 13 bases had no gene match. Germline CDR1 is LNHNV and CDR2 is YYDKDF (reference sequence).

The chain joins TRBV13 to TRBJ2-7, with D hard to call. From germline, CDR1 is PRHDT and CDR2 FYEKMQ (reference sequence). This CDR3 is 13 amino acids long. Between the trimmed V and J ends, which lost 5 bases and 0 bases, there was a span of 8 bases. The CDR3 nucleotides are TGTGCCAGCAGCCCCAGAAGCTCCTACGAGCAGTACTTC. Its protein is CASSPRSSYEQYF.

The rearrangement links TRBV27 to TRBJ2-1, with 13 bases aligning to TRBD2. Germline CDR1 and CDR2: MNHEY and SMNVEV (reference sequence). This CDR3 is built from 16 residues. Trimming cost V 5 bases and J 2 bases; bases outside gene matches: 3. CDR3 loop: CASSLGTSGTYNEQFF. The CDR3 coding sequence is TGTGCCAGCAGTCTCGGGACTAGCGGGACCTACAATGAGCAGTTCTTC.